The 24 T cell receptor beta chains below all came from one sample that was sequenced in a study of T cells in narcolepsy (dated by TCRdb to between 2018 and 2020). Libraries were prepared through the immunoSEQ multiplex PCR assay. Imported from immuneACCESS, the table was reduced by TCRdb to in-frame sequences with V and J called. These copies leave out some clones; in studies compared against another copy, an unresolved V gene accounts for under half, and the cause of the remainder is not known. Recorded for this sample are some 25,000 clones; around 63% of them occurred a single time. The ten largest make up 12% of the sample. The source material was memory (CD45RA-) CD4+ T cells from blood. The sample's cell subset or site label is to be understood as: memory T cells sorted ex vivo from peripheral blood. These receptors were collected from a human donor in good health.

The rearrangement links TRBV14 to TRBJ2-7, with a weak D call TRBD1 (6 bases). Per germline, CDR1 SGHDN and CDR2 FVKESK. The V gene lost 3 bases and the J gene lost 6 bases, with 15 bases spanning the gap. The CDR3 sequence is 14 residues long. In DNA, the CDR3 is TGTGCCAGCAGCCACGTCCGGGTAGGGGGCGAGCAGTACTTC. Translating it yields CASSHVRVGGEQYF.

This chain links TRBV5-1 with TRBJ2-5, with 7 bases aligning to TRBD1. The CDR3 runs 15 residues. The V gene end was trimmed by 0 bases and the J gene end by 3 bases; junction bases not matched to a gene: 5. CDR1 is SGHRS and CDR2 is YFSETQ in the germline V gene. The CDR3 DNA is TGCGCCAGCAGCTTGGCCGGGACAGAGAAAGAGACCCAGTACTTC. Amino acids: CASSLAGTEKETQYF.

The V and J genes are TRBV30 and TRBJ2-2; the D gene is possibly TRBD2 (6 bases). V was cut by 5 bases and J by 4 bases, with 14 bases left in between. Germline V gene data show CDR1 as GTSNPN and CDR2 as SVGIG (reference sequence). The CDR3 runs to 14 residues. The CDR3 sequence is CAWSFGLRTGELFF. In DNA form, the CDR3 reads TGTGCCTGGTCTTTTGGACTACGCACCGGGGAGCTGTTTTTT.

This clone was recorded once. The chain has TRBV19 and TRBJ2-1; 8 bases match TRBD2. Trimming at V came to 5 bases and at J to 15 bases, leaving 9 bases not matched to a gene. The CDR3 is made up of 12 amino acids. The germline V gene encodes CDR1 LNHDA and CDR2 SQIVND (reference sequence). The CDR3: CASSPSGRGWFF. CDR3 nucleotide sequence: TGTGCCAGTAGTCCGAGCGGGAGAGGTTGGTTCTTC.

This chain uses TRBV11-2 with TRBJ2-5; unclear D gene. CDR1 is SGHAT, CDR2 FQNNGV, per germline. There are 14 residues in the CDR3. The V gene lost 1 base and the J gene lost 5 bases, with 11 bases spanning the gap. CDR3 sequence: CASSLVGPRETQYF. The DNA for the CDR3 is TGTGCCAGCAGCTTAGTGGGCCCCAGGGAGACCCAGTACTTC. The complete variable domain, with remaining parts taken from reference TRBV11-2 and TRBJ2-5, reads EAGVAQSPRYKIIEKRQSVAFWCNPISGHATLYWYQQILGQGPKLLIQFQNNGVVDDSQLPKDRFSAERLKGVDSTLKIQPAKLEDSAVYLCASSLVGPRETQYFGPGTRLLVL.

The chain recombines TRBV27 with TRBJ2-1; D uncertain. The germline CDR1 and CDR2 sequences are MNHEY and SMNVEV (reference sequence). Trimming removed 2 bases from V and 9 bases from J, with 11 bases in between. The CDR3 consists of 13 residues. In nucleotides, the CDR3 is TGTGCCAGCAGTTTAAGGCGCGAAACTGAGCAGTTCTTC. This gives the protein CASSLRRETEQFF.

This rearrangement joins TRBV6-5 to TRBJ2-1; D possibly corresponds to TRBD2 (6 bases). The V gene's germline CDR1 is MNHEY and CDR2 SVGAGI. This CDR3 region has 16 residues. Trimming removed 2 bases from V and 9 bases from J, with 20 bases in between. The chain's CDR3 is CASSYLTFSLASEQFF. The CDR3 DNA is TGTGCCAGCAGTTACCTCACTTTCTCGCTAGCGAGTGAGCAGTTCTTC.

This clone was detected only a few times. This rearrangement joins TRBV11-2 to TRBJ1-5; D call uncertain. CDR1 and CDR2 from the germline V gene are SGHAT and FQNNGV. The ends were cut back, 5 bases at V and 5 bases at J, with 13 bases in the middle. The CDR3 totals 14 residues. CDR3 DNA sequence: TGTGCCAGCAGCGTGTACGGGAGGGATCAGCCCCAGCATTTT. Protein product: CASSVYGRDQPQHF.

The chain joins TRBV5-1 to TRBJ2-2; D not resolved. Germline V gives CDR1 SGHRS, CDR2 YFSETQ. This CDR3 has 14 residues. Trimming took off 2 bases at V and 4 bases at J, with 9 bases between the two ends. CDR3 residues: CASSLKGSTGELFF. The DNA of the CDR3 is TGCGCCAGCAGCTTAAAGGGATCCACCGGGGAGCTGTTTTTT.

The chain is built from TRBV4-1 and TRBJ1-1; a weak D match, TRBD1 (5 bases). V gave up 0 bases and J gave up 5 bases, with 13 bases separating them. Germline V gene data show CDR1 as MGHRA and CDR2 as YSYEKL. The length of the CDR3 is 15 residues. CDR3 DNA sequence: TGCGCCAGCAGCCAAGATGAGGGGTTTCGGACTGAAGCTTTCTTT. This encodes CASSQDEGFRTEAFF.

Here the CDR3 DNA reads TGCGCCAGCAGCTTGAGTGGGTACGAGCAGTACTTC. Its translation is CASSLSGYEQYF. The chain is built from TRBV5-1 and TRBJ2-7; D not resolved. V was trimmed by 1 base and J by 4 bases, leaving 6 bases between them. The CDR3 has 12 amino acids. Germline loops: CDR1 SGHRS, CDR2 YFSETQ.

The gene calls are TRBV5-6 and TRBJ1-2, with a possible D match to TRBD1 (5 bases). Germline V gene data show CDR1 as SGHDT and CDR2 as YYEEEE. Trimming took 3 bases from V and 7 from J, leaving 19 bases between them. The CDR3 contains 15 residues. The CDR3, as DNA: TGTGCCAGCAGCTCTCCTCTGGGGGTAATCGGTGGCTACACCTTC. It codes for CASSSPLGVIGGYTF. The full variable domain, in which reference TRBV5-6 and TRBJ1-2 provide the parts outside the CDR3, is DAGVTQSPTHLIKTRGQQVTLRCSPKSGHDTVSWYQQALGQGPQFIFQYYEEEERQRGNFPDRFSGHQFPNYSSELNVNALLLGDSALYLCASSSPLGVIGGYTFGSGTRLTVV.

This chain uses TRBV2 with TRBJ1-2; D remains ambiguous. There are 13 residues in the CDR3. Trimming removed 4 bases at V and 4 bases at J, with 10 bases between. Germline V gives CDR1 SNHLY, CDR2 FYNNEI. The CDR3 reads CASSGEVGYGYTF. Written as DNA, the CDR3 is TGTGCCAGCAGTGGAGAAGTAGGCTATGGCTACACCTTC. The entire variable domain, with the rest obtained from reference TRBV2 and TRBJ1-2, is as follows: EPEVTQTPSHQVTQMGQEVILRCVPISNHLYFYWYRQILGQKVEFLVSFYNNEISEKSEIFDDQFSVERPDGSNFTLKIRSTKLEDSAMYFCASSGEVGYGYTFGSGTRLTVV.

The chain recombines TRBV20-1 with TRBJ2-7; no reliable D call. Trimming removed 6 bases at V and 6 bases at J, with 12 bases between. CDR3 size: 11 residues. Germline V gene data show CDR1 as DFQATT and CDR2 as SNEGSKA (reference sequence). This CDR3 is CSASLEAEQYF. The CDR3 bases are TGCAGTGCCAGCCTAGAAGCCGAGCAGTACTTC.

In its sample, this clone was seen a few times. This chain connects TRBV5-4 to TRBJ2-7; the D is unclear. CDR3 length: 14 amino acids. CDR1 SGHNT and CDR2 YYREEE come from the germline V gene (reference sequence). The V gene lost 5 bases and the J gene lost 0 bases, with 12 bases spanning the gap. The CDR3 loop is CASSPDLSSYEQYF. The DNA for the CDR3 is TGTGCCAGCAGTCCCGACCTTAGCTCCTACGAGCAGTACTTC.

The gene calls are TRBV28 and TRBJ2-7; TRBD2 agrees at 8 bases. Germline V lookup: CDR1 MDHEN, CDR2 SYDVKM. This CDR3 is built from 14 residues. After removal of 2 bases from V and 2 bases from J, the junction contained 2 bases not matched to a gene. The CDR3 sequence is CASSLSGGAYEQYF. In DNA, the CDR3 is TGTGCCAGCAGTTTAAGCGGGGGCGCCTACGAGCAGTACTTC.

This clone has more than one count but fewer than ten. The chain couples TRBV5-1 to TRBJ1-4; possible D gene TRBD1, 6 bases. The germline V gene has CDR1 SGHRS and CDR2 YFSETQ. The length of the CDR3 is 14 residues. V was cut by 6 bases and J by 8 bases, with 17 bases left in between. CDR3 sequence: CASTSGGGNEKLFF. CDR3 sequence (DNA): TGCGCCAGCACCTCTGGAGGGGGGAACGAAAAACTGTTTTTT.

This clone was seen just once. The chain couples TRBV7-2 to TRBJ2-5, with 7 bases identical to TRBD1. Per germline, CDR1 SGHTA and CDR2 FQGNSA. CDR3 length equals 17 residues. Germline trimming cut 4 bases from V and 3 bases from J; bases unmatched to any gene: 14. CDR3 loop: CASSSQVRTGGEETQYF. The CDR3 nucleotides read TGTGCCAGCAGCTCCCAGGTGAGGACAGGAGGCGAAGAGACCCAGTACTTC.

The chain links TRBV11-3 to TRBJ2-1, with D hard to call. Trimming shortened V by 8 bases and J by 4 bases, and 12 bases separated the two germline ends. Germline V gene data show CDR1 as SGHNT and CDR2 as YENEEA. The CDR3 is made up of 13 amino acids. The CDR3 sequence is CASSKGNYNEQFF. In nucleotides, the CDR3 is TGTGCCAGCTCCAAAGGGAATTACAATGAGCAGTTCTTC. Looking up the rest from reference TRBV11-3 and TRBJ2-1 gives the full variable domain: EAGVVQSPRYKIIEKKQPVAFWCNPISGHNTLYWYLQNLGQGPELLIRYENEEAVDDSQLPKDRFSAERLKGVDSTLKIQPAELGDSAVYLCASSKGNYNEQFFGPGTRLTVL.

This clone was recorded only once. The chain uses TRBV4-1 and TRBJ1-5; TRBD1 aligns across 9 bases. In germline, CDR1 is MGHRA, CDR2 YSYEKL. J gave up 6 bases and V 0 bases, and 15 bases lay outside the gene matches. This CDR3 comprises 19 residues. The DNA of the CDR3 is TGCGCCAGCAGCCAAGATCCGAGGTCCACAGGGGGCCAAGGTCAGCCCCAGCATTTT. Amino acids: CASSQDPRSTGGQGQPQHF.

This clone has a single count. The chain is built from TRBV19 and TRBJ2-2; D is uncertain. Germline assignment: CDR1 LNHDA and CDR2 SQIVND (reference sequence). V lost 7 bases and J 5 bases, leaving 14 bases between the germline ends. This CDR3 has 14 residues. The CDR3 region has the DNA TGTGCCAGTACCCCATCTTTCCCGACCGGGGAGCTGTTTTTT. Amino acids: CASTPSFPTGELFF.

The chain is built from TRBV7-9 and TRBJ2-1, with 8 bases lining up with TRBD2. J gave up 0 bases and V 5 bases, and 12 bases lay outside the gene matches. Germline assignment: CDR1 SEHNR and CDR2 FQNEAQ (reference sequence). The CDR3 contains 18 residues. CDR3 sequence: CASSPYMGTRSSYNEQFF. In DNA, the CDR3 is TGTGCCAGCAGCCCTTACATGGGGACTAGGAGCTCCTACAATGAGCAGTTCTTC.

This chain uses TRBV28 with TRBJ1-1; a possible D gene is TRBD1 (5 bases). With 2 bases removed from V and 3 bases from J, the gap between germline ends came to 19 bases. The CDR3 loop spans 17 amino acids. Germline loops: CDR1 MDHEN, CDR2 SYDVKM. CDR3 nucleotide sequence: TGTGCCAGCAGTTTAGCAGATGCAAGGGACGGGTACACTGAAGCTTTCTTT. The encoded protein is CASSLADARDGYTEAFF.

The genes are TRBV12-5 and TRBJ1-3; D possibly corresponds to TRBD1 (6 bases). With 8 bases removed from V and 2 bases from J, the gap between germline ends came to 10 bases. The V gene's germline CDR1 is LGHNT and CDR2 FRNRAP. The length of the CDR3 is 13 residues. The CDR3 DNA reads as TGTGCTAGTCGGGGGGCGGCTGGAAACACCATATATTTT. Translated: CASRGAAGNTIYF. Supplemented by reference TRBV12-5 and TRBJ1-3, the full variable domain reads DARVTQTPRHKVTEMGQEVTMRCQPILGHNTVFWYRQTMMQGLELLAYFRNRAPLDDSGMPKDRFSAEMPDATLATLKIQPSEPRDSAVYFCASRGAAGNTIYFGEGSWLTVV.